These 8 T cell receptor beta chains were sequenced from one sample in a study of response to subunit inactivated influenza vaccine. Each CDR3 protein gets one entry after TCRdb re-called the RT-PCR reads with MiXCR. The table lists about 540,000 distinct CDR3 sequences, approximately 24% of them singletons. These data were likewise used in another study, on T cells expressing NK-cell markers. From that second work: Researchers built TCR beta cDNA using 5'RACE template switching with UMIs.

The sequencing here drew on CD4+ T cells sorted from PBMCs, taken about 12 days after vaccination. The source of these receptors is a man aged 45-65 years who received an inactivated influenza vaccine.

CDR3 amino acids: CASSQVYSLQETQYF. In DNA form, the CDR3 reads TGCGCCAGCAGCCAAGTTTACAGTCTTCAAGAGACCCAGTACTTC. The J gene is TRBJ2-5, the V gene TRBV4-1; D unclear. This CDR3 spans 15 amino acids. The germline V gene encodes CDR1 MGHRA and CDR2 YSYEKL. V dropped 1 base and J dropped 2 bases, with 11 bases sitting between them.

This clonotype has more than one count but fewer than ten. V is TRBV11-2 and J is TRBJ1-1, with TRBD1 identical over 9 bases. Germline V lookup: CDR1 SGHAT, CDR2 FQNNGV. The CDR3 totals 14 residues. Trimming at V came to 5 bases and at J to 3 bases, leaving 4 bases not matched to a gene. The CDR3 coding sequence is TGTGCCAGCAGCCAGCGGACAGGGGACACTGAAGCTTTCTTT. It is translated as CASSQRTGDTEAFF.

The chain recombines TRBV12-3 or TRBV12-4 with TRBJ1-2; 8 nucleotides match TRBD1. The CDR3 runs to 18 residues. With V trimmed by 4 bases and J by 0 bases, 13 bases remained unmatched. The CDR3 reads CASSYRGIVTLSNYGYTF. The CDR3 DNA reads as TGTGCCAGCAGTTACAGGGGGATAGTTACCCTGTCTAACTATGGCTACACCTTC.

The rearrangement uses TRBV7-2 and TRBJ2-5; 9 bases are a match to TRBD1. V lost 6 bases, J lost 3 bases, and 8 bases stayed unmatched. Per germline, CDR1 SGHTA and CDR2 FQGNSA. CDR3 length: 15 residues. CDR3 sequence reads: CASRGTGSTKETQYF. CDR3 DNA: TGTGCCAGCAGGGGGACAGGGTCGACCAAAGAGACCCAGTACTTC.

In its sample, this clonotype was seen a few times. The V call is TRBV5-1, the J call TRBJ2-7, with 10 positions matching TRBD2. The V and J ends lost 3 bases and 0 bases, in that order; junction bases with no gene match: 6. The CDR3 runs 16 residues. Germline CDR1 is SGHRS and CDR2 is YFSETQ. In DNA, the CDR3 is TGCGCCAGCAGCTCTCCGACTAGCGGGTTCTCCTACGAGCAGTACTTC. This sequence encodes CASSSPTSGFSYEQYF.

This clonotype appeared a few times. The V gene is TRBV12-3 or TRBV12-4, the J gene TRBJ2-3, with 7 nucleotides matching TRBD2. The length of the CDR3 is 15 residues. Trimming removed 2 bases from V and 4 bases from J; junction bases left unmatched: 6. Here the CDR3 reads CASSLRGVNSDTQYF. The CDR3 DNA sequence: TGTGCCAGCAGTTTACGGGGGGTCAACTCAGATACGCAGTATTTT.

This chain joins TRBV27 and TRBJ2-1; weak D call: TRBD2 (5 bases). The germline V gene encodes CDR1 MNHEY and CDR2 SMNVEV (reference sequence). V was shortened by 5 bases and J by 0 bases, with 14 bases between the two germline ends. This CDR3 comprises 16 residues. The CDR3: CASSGETTSSYNEQFF. The CDR3 bases are TGTGCCAGCAGTGGGGAGACTACGAGCTCCTACAATGAGCAGTTCTTC.

This clonotype was counted only a few times. CDR3 protein: CASSQEGTSGGAPQETQYF. DNA for the CDR3: TGTGCCAGCAGCCAAGAGGGAACTAGCGGGGGGGCCCCCCAAGAGACCCAGTACTTC. The rearrangement links TRBV4-2 to TRBJ2-5, with 13 bases that match TRBD2. Germline assignment: CDR1 LGHNA and CDR2 YNFKEQ. CDR3 size: 19 residues. J was trimmed by 1 base and V by 0 bases; bases with no gene match: 8.